The T cell receptor beta chain under discussion was sequenced for a study of regulatory T cells in long-lasting Graves disease (dated by TCRdb to the early 2020s). Regarding the study in general: Antithyroid drugs had been taken for less than 3 months by newly diagnosed Graves' disease patients. Peripheral blood TCR sequencing and RNA sequencing compared persistent Graves' disease patients with newly diagnosed Graves' disease patients. The study took place in China and was registered as a clinical trial. TCR sequencing covered 13 persistent and around 20 newly diagnosed Graves' disease patients, around 33 samples in total. Here is what the overall study found, with its caveats: TRBV28, TRBJ1-2 and TRBJ2-5 were preferentially used in persistent disease, while TRBV20-1 and TRBJ2-1 were favored in newly diagnosed disease. The study examined only peripheral blood because the primary lesion, thyroid tissue, could not be accessed. More public clonotypes were shared among persistent patients (roughly 2,700) than among newly diagnosed patients (roughly 960). Sequencing and analysis were limited to the TCR beta chain. As a limitation, the authors acknowledged that the small sample size may reduce accuracy. Compared with newly diagnosed patients, persistent Graves' disease patients had lower TCR Shannon entropy and fewer highly expanded clones, which suggests clonal expansion.

The CDR3 sequence holds 17 residues, the cysteine and phenylalanine included. Solely the CDR3 DNA is kept, with 51 bases framed from the first base. Reading the germline V gene gives CDR1 SGHRS and CDR2 YFSETQ. Unmatched junction bases come to 12, with V trimmed by 5 bases and J by 2 bases. Note on this clonotype: Its antigen target is currently unknown. The input lacks base qualities; no much larger clone sits a single base away.

The time point label for this specimen denotes: newly diagnosed GD, antithyroid drugs for less than 3 months. For both TCR sequencing and RNA sequencing, RNA was extracted from PBMCs using TRIzol. Graves' disease was diagnosed according to American Thyroid Association guidelines. Recruitment of patients was carried out at an endocrinology department in Xi'an, China. Each patient gave roughly 10 milliliters of peripheral blood, collected in an EDTA anticoagulant tube. Ficoll Paque Plus density gradient separation was used to isolate PBMCs, and no further T cell sorting was performed. An Agilent 2100 Bioanalyzer and agarose gel were used to check RNA quality, while a NanoDrop 2000 measured RNA concentration. Library preparation used multiplex PCR. The sequencer was an Illumina HiSeq 4000. To build TCR beta libraries, CDR3 regions were amplified by Arm-PCR using iRepertoire HTBI primers. Gel purification was performed on PCR products prior to sequencing. The study's own analysis went as follows. Gene usage analysis of CDR3 amino acid clonotypes used the 55 to 65 TRBV and approximately 13 TRBJ segments found across samples. Filtered high-quality paired reads were merged into contigs using COPE and FqMerger. BLAST was used to align contigs to IMGT TRBV, TRBD and TRBJ reference genes, with CDR3 defined following IMGT. Highly expanded clones were defined as clonotypes with a frequency above 0.1%. Shannon entropy was used to measure repertoire diversity, and the Gini coefficient was used to measure V-J evenness. A clonotype was considered public if more than one individual shared it. TCRdb trimmed public reads at Q25 via fastp, called clones via MiXCR and kept in-frame beta chains. Each record represents a unique CDR3 protein, reported with the most common genes and DNA among its rows. For this entry, the V and J calls and clone size follow TCRdb and not the study's own pipeline. This sample gives more than 300,000 distinct CDR3 sequences in total; around a sixth of them show up just once. Clones ranked in the top ten supply 20% to 25% of the sample.

The chain is encoded by TRBV5-1 joined to TRBJ2-5, with TRBD1 matching 10 junction bases. This TCR was recovered from a female donor with Graves disease. Here the sequenced sample was peripheral blood mononuclear cells (PBMCs), taken at new diagnosis, from a patient treated with antithyroid drugs. The sequenced DNA is TGCGCCAGCAGAGCCGGGACAGGGGCCGCTCGGCAAGAGACCCAGTACTTC. Translated, this gives CASRAGTGAARQETQYF.